This T cell receptor beta chain appears in the sequencing data of a study of control samples from healthy donors and cancer patients. Generated by immunoSEQ multiplex PCR, the TCRdb table keeps only in-frame clones and is missing some. The data show 65,000 to 80,000 clones, around 90% seen once. V was pared by 2 bases and J by 0 bases, with 4 bases of the junction left unmatched. In germline, CDR1 is LNHDA, CDR2 SQIVND (reference sequence). The CDR3 length is 17 residues. Sample: PBMCs. The chain couples TRBV19 to TRBJ2-6; TRBD1 agrees at 7 bases. The sequence came from a woman between 55 and 75 years old with head and neck cancer. The CDR3 DNA reads TGTGCCAGTAGTATACAGGGGGTGAGCTCTGGGGCCAACGTCCTGACTTTC. This translates into CASSIQGVSSGANVLTF.